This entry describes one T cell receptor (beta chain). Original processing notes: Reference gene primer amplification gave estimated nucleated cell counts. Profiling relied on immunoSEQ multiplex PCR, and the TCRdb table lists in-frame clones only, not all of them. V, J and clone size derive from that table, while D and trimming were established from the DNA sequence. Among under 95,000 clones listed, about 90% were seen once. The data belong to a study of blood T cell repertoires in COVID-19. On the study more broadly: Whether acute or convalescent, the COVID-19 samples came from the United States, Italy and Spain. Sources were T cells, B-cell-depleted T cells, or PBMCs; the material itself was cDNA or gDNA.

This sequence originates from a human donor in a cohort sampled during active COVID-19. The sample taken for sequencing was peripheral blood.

CDR3 region: CASSPWGGPTDTQYF. CDR3 DNA sequence: TGTGCCAGCAGCCCGTGGGGGGGTCCCACAGATACGCAGTATTTT. This chain links TRBV14 with TRBJ2-3; 7 positions agree with TRBD2. V was pared by 4 bases and J by 2 bases, with 6 bases of the junction left unmatched. The CDR3 is 15 residues long. Germline V CDR1 and CDR2: SGHDN, FVKESK.